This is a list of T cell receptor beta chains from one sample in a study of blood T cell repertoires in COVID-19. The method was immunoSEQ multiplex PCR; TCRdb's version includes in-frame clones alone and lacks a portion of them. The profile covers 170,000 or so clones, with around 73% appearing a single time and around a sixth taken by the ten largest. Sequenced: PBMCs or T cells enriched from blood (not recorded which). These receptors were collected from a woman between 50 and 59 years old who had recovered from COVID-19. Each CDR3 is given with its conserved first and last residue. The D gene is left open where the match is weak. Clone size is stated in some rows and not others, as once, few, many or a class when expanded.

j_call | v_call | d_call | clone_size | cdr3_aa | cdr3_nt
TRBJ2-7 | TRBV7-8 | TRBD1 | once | CASSSQGELTSYEQYF | TGTGCCAGCAGCTCCCAGGGGGAGCTGACCTCCTACGAGCAGTACTTC
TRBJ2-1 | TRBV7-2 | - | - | CASSLGAGAYNEQFF | TGTGCCAGCAGCTTAGGGGCAGGGGCCTACAATGAGCAGTTCTTC
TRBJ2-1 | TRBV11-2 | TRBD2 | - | CASTTALAGGNEQFF | TGTGCCAGCACCACCGCGTTAGCGGGAGGCAATGAGCAGTTCTTC
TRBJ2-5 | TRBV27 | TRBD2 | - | CASSGLAGEETQYF | TGTGCCAGCAGTGGACTAGCGGGAGAAGAGACCCAGTACTTC
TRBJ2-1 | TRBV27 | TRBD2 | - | CASSLVLALNNEQFF | TGTGCCAGCAGTTTGGTACTAGCGTTAAACAATGAGCAGTTCTTC
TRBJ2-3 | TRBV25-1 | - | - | CASSLAGLGEIDTQYF | TGTGCCAGCAGTCTCGCCGGTTTGGGAGAGATTGATACGCAGTATTTT
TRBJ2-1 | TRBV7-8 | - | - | CASSSSPGLAGSYNEQFF | TGTGCCAGCAGCTCCTCCCCGGGACTGGCGGGCTCCTACAATGAGCAGTTCTTC
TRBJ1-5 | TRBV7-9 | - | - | CASSSTGFNQPQHF | TGTGCCAGCAGCTCTACAGGATTCAATCAGCCCCAGCATTTT
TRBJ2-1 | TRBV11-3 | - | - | CASSLDRNEQFF | TGTGCCAGCAGCTTAGACAGAAATGAGCAGTTCTTC
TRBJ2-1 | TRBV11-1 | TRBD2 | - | CASSQTAGVTYNEQFF | TGTGCCAGCAGCCAAACAGCGGGAGTAACCTACAATGAGCAGTTCTTC
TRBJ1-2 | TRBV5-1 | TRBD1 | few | CASNTGGDYGYTF | TGCGCCAGCAACACAGGGGGAGACTATGGCTACACCTTC
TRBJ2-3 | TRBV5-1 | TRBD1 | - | CASSFRVRDRGLLGTDTQYF | TGCGCCAGCAGCTTTCGCGTACGGGACAGGGGGCTTTTGGGCACAGATACGCAGTATTTT
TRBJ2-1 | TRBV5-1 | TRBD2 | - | CASSLSLAGPSVYNEQFF | TGCGCCAGCAGCTTGTCCCTAGCGGGGCCCTCAGTTTACAATGAGCAGTTCTTC
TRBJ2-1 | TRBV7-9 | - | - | CASSLGAGLDLNEQFF | TGTGCCAGCAGCTTAGGGGCGGGCCTCGACCTCAATGAGCAGTTCTTC
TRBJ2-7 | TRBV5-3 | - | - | CARSWIGQGETYEQYF | TGTGCCAGAAGCTGGATTGGGCAGGGTGAAACCTACGAGCAGTACTTC
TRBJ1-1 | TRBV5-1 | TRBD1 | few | CASSHGQGGGEAFF | TGCGCCAGCAGCCACGGACAGGGTGGGGGTGAAGCTTTCTTT
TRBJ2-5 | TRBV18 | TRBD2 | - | CASSPPLAGGETQYF | TGTGCCAGCTCACCACCCCTGGCGGGGGGAGAGACCCAGTACTTC
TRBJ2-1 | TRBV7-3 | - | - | CASSRGLIAEPHNEQFF | TGTGCCAGCAGCCGGGGCTTGATAGCGGAGCCCCACAATGAGCAGTTCTTC
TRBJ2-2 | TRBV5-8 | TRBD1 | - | CASSHTGGVNGELFF | TGTGCCAGCAGCCACACAGGGGGCGTGAACGGGGAGCTGTTTTTT
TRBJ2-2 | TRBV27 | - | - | CASSLIGGTGELFF | TGTGCCAGCAGTTTGATAGGCGGCACCGGGGAGCTGTTTTTT
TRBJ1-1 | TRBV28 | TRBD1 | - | CASFRGRDTEAFF | TGTGCCAGCTTCAGGGGGCGCGACACTGAAGCTTTCTTT
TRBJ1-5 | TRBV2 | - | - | CASSGDNQPQHF | TGTGCCAGCAGTGGAGACAATCAGCCCCAGCATTTT
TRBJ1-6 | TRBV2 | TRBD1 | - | CASSGQGQTSPLHF | TGTGCCAGCAGTGGGCAGGGACAGACCTCACCCCTCCACTTT
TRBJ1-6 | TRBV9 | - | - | CASSVGLETPLHF | TGTGCCAGCAGCGTAGGTCTGGAGACACCCCTCCACTTT
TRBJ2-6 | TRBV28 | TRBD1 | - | CASSLGTEPSGANVLTF | TGTGCCAGCAGCCTAGGGACAGAACCCTCTGGGGCCAACGTCCTGACTTTC
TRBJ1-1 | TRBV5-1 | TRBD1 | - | CASSLARTGIDTEAFF | TGCGCCAGCAGCTTGGCTCGGACAGGTATCGACACTGAAGCTTTCTTT
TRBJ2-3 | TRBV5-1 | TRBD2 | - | CASSLGTSGSRTDTQYF | TGCGCCAGCAGCTTGGGGACTAGCGGGAGTAGGACAGATACGCAGTATTTT
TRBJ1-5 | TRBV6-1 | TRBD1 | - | CASSALGTVSNQPQHF | TGTGCCAGCAGTGCGCTCGGGACAGTTAGCAATCAGCCCCAGCATTTT
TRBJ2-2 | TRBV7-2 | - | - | CASSPAWAGATGELFF | TGTGCCAGCAGCCCCGCCTGGGCAGGGGCTACCGGGGAGCTGTTTTTT
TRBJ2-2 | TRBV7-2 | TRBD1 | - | CASSSQGAYTGELFF | TGTGCCAGCAGCTCCCAGGGGGCGTACACCGGGGAGCTGTTTTTT
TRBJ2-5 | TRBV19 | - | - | CASSIDAGKETQYF | TGTGCCAGTAGTATAGATGCGGGTAAGGAGACCCAGTACTTC
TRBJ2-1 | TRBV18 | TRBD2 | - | CASSTGTSDPSYNEQFF | TGTGCCAGCTCAACCGGGACTAGCGATCCTTCTTACAATGAGCAGTTCTTC
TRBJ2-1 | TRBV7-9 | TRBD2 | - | CASSESGRWDNEQFF | TGTGCCAGCAGCGAGAGCGGGAGATGGGACAATGAGCAGTTCTTC
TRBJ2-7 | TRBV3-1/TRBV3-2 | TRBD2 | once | CASSLSGRATYEQYF | TGTGCCAGCAGCCTTAGCGGGAGGGCCACCTACGAGCAGTACTTC
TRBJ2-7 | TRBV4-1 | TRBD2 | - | CASSLVAGDYEQYF | TGCGCCAGCAGCCTCGTAGCGGGAGACTACGAGCAGTACTTC
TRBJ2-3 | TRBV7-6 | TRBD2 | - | CASSLDWASGFGTDTQYF | TGTGCCAGCAGCTTAGATTGGGCTAGCGGGTTCGGTACAGATACGCAGTATTTT
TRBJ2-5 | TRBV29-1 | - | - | CSVLGQSGETQYF | TGCAGCGTCCTCGGACAGTCCGGGGAGACCCAGTACTTC
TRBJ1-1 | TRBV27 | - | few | CASIGGGPEAFF | TGTGCCAGCATCGGGGGGGGACCTGAAGCTTTCTTT
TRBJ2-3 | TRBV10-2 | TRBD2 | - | CASSDRGLAGVRDTQYF | TGCGCCAGCAGTGATAGGGGACTAGCGGGAGTACGAGATACGCAGTATTTT
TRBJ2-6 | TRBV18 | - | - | CASSSSGRSGANVLTF | TGTGCCAGCTCATCGTCGGGAAGGTCGGGGGCCAACGTCCTGACTTTC
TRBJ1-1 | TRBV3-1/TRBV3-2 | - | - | CASSQVSGPSRTEAFF | TGTGCCAGCAGCCAAGTAAGCGGTCCGTCAAGAACTGAAGCTTTCTTT
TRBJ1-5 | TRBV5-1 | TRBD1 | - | CASSAGQGPHQPQHF | TGCGCCAGCAGCGCGGGACAGGGGCCGCATCAGCCCCAGCATTTT
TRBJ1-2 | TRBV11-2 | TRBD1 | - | CASSRNQGGNGYTF | TGTGCCAGCAGCAGGAATCAGGGGGGCAATGGCTACACCTTC
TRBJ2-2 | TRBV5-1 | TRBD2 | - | CASSLYIASGSPGELFF | TGCGCCAGCAGCTTGTATATAGCTAGCGGGAGTCCCGGGGAGCTGTTTTTT